Below are 6 T cell receptor beta chains sequenced from a single sample in a study of T-cell memory formation after mild COVID-19. TCRdb reanalysed the 5' RACE reads using MiXCR and keeps one entry per CDR3 protein. The table includes 430,000 or so distinct CDR3 sequences, roughly 25% detected once. Material for sequencing was PBMCs or a T cell subset sorted from them (not recorded which). The receptors originated from an adult woman who had mild COVID-19 (a few samples of this study predate the infection). Cell type and time point are not known.

Here the CDR3 reads CSVLLADTQYF. DNA of the CDR3: TGCAGCGTCTTATTGGCAGATACGCAGTATTTT. The J gene is TRBJ2-3, the V gene TRBV29-1; D unresolved. Germline CDR1 SQVTM, CDR2 ANQGSEA. The V and J ends lost 6 bases and 4 bases respectively, with 8 bases between them. There are 11 residues in the CDR3.

There are a few counts of this clonotype. J is TRBJ2-3 and V is TRBV24-1; 7 bases align to TRBD2. Germline V gene data show CDR1 as KGHDR and CDR2 as SFDVKD. The CDR3 contains 16 residues. V lost 1 base, J lost 2 bases, and 5 bases stayed unmatched. The CDR3 nucleotides read TGTGCCACCAGTGATTTTGCGGGAGAAGACACAGATACGCAGTATTTT. Its translation: CATSDFAGEDTDTQYF.

The J gene is TRBJ2-1, the V gene TRBV7-9, with D possibly TRBD1 on 5 matching bases. The germline CDR1 and CDR2 sequences are SEHNR and FQNEAQ (reference sequence). The CDR3 is 13 amino acids. Trimming removed 5 bases at V and 4 bases at J, with 9 bases between. The CDR3 region has the DNA TGTGCCAGCAGCGTAGACAGTTACAATGAGCAGTTCTTC. Amino acid sequence: CASSVDSYNEQFF. Full variable domain (outside the CDR3, taken from reference TRBV7-9 and TRBJ2-1): DTGVSQNPRHKITKRGQNVTFRCDPISEHNRLYWYRQTLGQGPEFLTYFQNEAQLEKSRLLSDRFSAERPKGSFSTLEIQRTEQGDSAMYLCASSVDSYNEQFFGPGTRLTVL.

The J gene is TRBJ1-2, the V gene TRBV7-8; weak D call: TRBD1 (5 bases). This CDR3 is 16 amino acids long. V was cut by 0 bases and J by 7 bases, with 18 bases left in between. Germline-derived CDR1 and CDR2 are SGHVS and FQNEAQ. This CDR3 is CASSLAAGLRLRGYTF. In nucleotides, the CDR3 is TGTGCCAGCAGCTTAGCGGCAGGGCTTAGACTTCGTGGCTACACCTTC.

The chain combines TRBV2 with TRBJ2-2, with D perhaps assigned TRBD1 or TRBD2 (5 bases each). The CDR3 loop spans 14 amino acids. V lost 7 bases, J lost 4 bases, and 13 bases lay in between. CDR1 is SNHLY, CDR2 FYNNEI, per germline. The CDR3 DNA sequence: TGTGCCAGCAAAACCGGGACGTCCACCGGGGAGCTGTTTTTT. Protein product: CASKTGTSTGELFF.

A few counts support this clonotype. This chain connects TRBV5-6 to TRBJ2-3, with 7 bases that match TRBD1. Unmatched junction bases numbered 15, after V lost 5 bases and J lost 0 bases. Germline CDR1 reads SGHDT; CDR2 reads YYEEEE. The CDR3 consists of 18 residues. The CDR3 here is CASRPVKVGTASTDTQYF. DNA of the CDR3: TGTGCCAGCAGACCCGTTAAAGTCGGGACAGCGAGCACAGATACGCAGTATTTT. Supplemented by reference TRBV5-6 and TRBJ2-3, the full variable domain reads DAGVTQSPTHLIKTRGQQVTLRCSPKSGHDTVSWYQQALGQGPQFIFQYYEEEERQRGNFPDRFSGHQFPNYSSELNVNALLLGDSALYLCASRPVKVGTASTDTQYFGPGTRLTVL.